The 24 T cell receptor beta chains below come from one sample, sequenced in a study of blood T cell repertoires in COVID-19. Assay used: immunoSEQ multiplex PCR; TCRdb lists only in-frame clones, some missing. The profile covers about 200,000 clones, with 82% appearing a single time and over 9.5% taken by the ten largest. The sequenced material came from PBMCs or T cells enriched from blood (not recorded which). The receptors were sampled from a man aged 40-55 years who had recovered from COVID-19.

The rearrangement joins TRBV23-1 to TRBJ2-1, with 7 bases matching TRBD2. TRBV23-1 is an open reading frame, and its role is uncertain. The CDR3 sequence is 17 residues long. The trim removed 4 bases at V and 0 bases at J, leaving 9 bases unmatched. CDR3 residues: CASSPRREPNSYNEQFF. The CDR3 DNA sequence: TGCGCCAGCAGTCCCCGGCGGGAGCCCAACTCCTACAATGAGCAGTTCTTC.

The genes are TRBV2 and TRBJ1-1; possibly TRBD1 for D (6 bases). The V end lost 5 bases, the J end lost 1 base, and 8 bases lay between the germline ends. The CDR3 contains 13 residues. Germline values: CDR1 SNHLY, CDR2 FYNNEI. The CDR3 region has the DNA TGTGCCAGCAGTAACAGGGCGAACACTGAAGCTTTCTTT. Its translation: CASSNRANTEAFF.

In this sample, this clone turned up once. The chain employs TRBV5-1 and TRBJ1-1, with D unresolved. The V gene's germline CDR1 is SGHRS and CDR2 YFSETQ. The CDR3 runs 13 residues. V lost 2 bases and J 2 bases, leaving 7 bases between the germline ends. The CDR3 region is CASSFADNTEAFF. DNA for the CDR3: TGCGCCAGCAGCTTCGCAGATAACACTGAAGCTTTCTTT.

The DNA for the CDR3 is TGTGCCAGCAAAGTGGGAGCCGGGGAGCTGTTTTTT. Translation: CASKVGAGELFF. The J gene is TRBJ2-2, the V gene TRBV28, with D possibly TRBD2 on 5 matching bases. The V end was cut by 7 bases, the J end by 6 bases, with 9 bases between. CDR3 size: 12 residues. Germline V gene data show CDR1 as MDHEN and CDR2 as SYDVKM.

The chain is built from TRBV7-9 and TRBJ2-2, with TRBD2 matching 8 bases. CDR1 and CDR2 (germline): SEHNR, FQNEAQ (reference sequence). Unmatched junction bases numbered 6, after V lost 3 bases and J lost 6 bases. The CDR3 has 15 amino acids. CDR3 sequence (DNA): TGTGCCAGCAGCTTCAGGCAGCGGGGGCCCGGGGAGCTGTTTTTT. Translated, it gives CASSFRQRGPGELFF.

V gene TRBV6-2 or TRBV6-3 combines with J gene TRBJ1-1; D might be TRBD1 (6 bases). With 2 bases removed from V and 0 bases from J, the gap between germline ends came to 16 bases. In germline, CDR1 is MNHEY, CDR2 SVGEGT. This CDR3 contains 17 residues. The CDR3 nucleotides read TGTGCCAGCAGTTACCCCCCGGGACACTTCATGAACACTGAAGCTTTCTTT. This encodes CASSYPPGHFMNTEAFF.

The chain uses TRBV9 and TRBJ2-5; a possible D gene is TRBD2 (6 bases). Trimming removed 2 bases from V and 4 bases from J, with 12 bases in between. From germline, CDR1 is SGDLS and CDR2 YYNGEE. CDR3 size: 14 residues. This CDR3 reads CASSVEDYRETQYF. DNA of the CDR3: TGTGCCAGCAGCGTGGAGGACTACCGAGAGACCCAGTACTTC.

This chain connects TRBV7-8 to TRBJ1-2; TRBD1 matches at 9 bases. The CDR3 runs to 15 residues. Germline V CDR1 and CDR2: SGHVS, FQNEAQ. V shed 7 bases, J shed 8 bases, and the junction held 14 bases outside the gene matches. Here the CDR3 reads CASTDHGLTGGGYTF. Written as DNA, the CDR3 is TGTGCCAGCACCGACCACGGTTTGACAGGGGGAGGCTACACCTTC.

The CDR3: CAIGSHDRGGYTF. The CDR3 bases are TGTGCCATCGGGAGTCACGACAGGGGTGGCTACACCTTC. The chain links TRBV10-3 to TRBJ1-2, with TRBD1 matching over 8 bases. Germline assignment: CDR1 ENHRY and CDR2 SYGVKD. The CDR3 loop spans 13 amino acids. V lost 8 bases to trimming and J lost 7 bases; unmatched junction nucleotides: 9.

The chain uses TRBV9 and TRBJ2-2; 7 bases line up with TRBD1. CDR3 length: 15 amino acids. Germline assignment: CDR1 SGDLS and CDR2 YYNGEE. The trim removed 7 bases at V and 4 bases at J, leaving 10 bases unmatched. The CDR3 loop is CASSSPAGGTGELFF. The CDR3 nucleotides read TGTGCCAGCTCTAGTCCGGCAGGGGGCACCGGGGAGCTGTTTTTT.

This clone appeared a few times. The chain links TRBV7-8 to TRBJ1-3; possibly TRBD1 for D (6 bases). From germline, CDR1 is SGHVS and CDR2 FQNEAQ. The CDR3 is 14 residues long. The V end was cut by 6 bases, the J end by 0 bases, with 9 bases between. The CDR3 nucleotides read TGTGCCAGCAGTTACAGGGACTCTGGAAACACCATATATTTT. Protein: CASSYRDSGNTIYF.

The chain uses TRBV7-3 and TRBJ2-7, with 10 bases fitting TRBD1. The V segment lost 3 bases and the J segment 7 bases; nucleotides outside the gene matches: 6. CDR3 length: 14 residues. Germline CDR1 is SGHTA and CDR2 is FQGTGA. For the CDR3, the DNA is TGTGCCAGCAGCTTGTCCGGACAGGGGGAAGAGCAGTACTTC. Encoded protein: CASSLSGQGEEQYF.

This chain uses TRBV11-2 with TRBJ2-7, with a weak D call TRBD2 (5 bases). Trimming left V 4 bases short and J 4 bases short, with 8 bases between. The CDR3 covers 12 residues. CDR1 and CDR2 (germline): SGHAT, FQNNGV. CDR3 DNA sequence: TGTGCCAGCAGCTCTGAGGGTTACGAGCAGTACGTC. Translated, it gives CASSSEGYEQYV.

The rearrangement uses TRBV3-1 (or the pseudogene TRBV3-2) and TRBJ1-2; D unclear. Deletions cut 1 base from V and 2 bases from J, with 5 bases between. The CDR3 totals 13 residues. The germline CDR1 and CDR2 sequences are LGHDT and YNNKEL (reference sequence). The CDR3 reads CASSQGRNYGYTF. The CDR3 DNA reads TGTGCCAGCAGCCAAGGGAGGAACTATGGCTACACCTTC.

V and J are TRBV20-1 and TRBJ2-3; D not certain. Germline loops: CDR1 DFQATT, CDR2 SNEGSKA (reference sequence). This CDR3 contains 11 residues. The CDR3 loop reads CSRLYTDTQYF. In DNA, the CDR3 is TGCAGCAGACTTTACACAGATACGCAGTATTTT.

V is TRBV5-1 and J is TRBJ1-1, with 11 bases fitting TRBD1. The J segment lost 4 bases and the V segment lost 3 bases, leaving 2 bases of the junction unmatched. CDR3 length equals 14 residues. CDR1 is SGHRS and CDR2 is YFSETQ in the germline V gene. Here the CDR3 DNA reads TGCGCCAGCAGCTCCGGGACAGGGGGCACTGAAGCTTTCTTT. It encodes CASSSGTGGTEAFF.

The gene calls are TRBV19 and TRBJ1-1, with D perhaps matching TRBD1 (5 bases). The CDR3 extends over 14 amino acids. Per germline, CDR1 LNHDA and CDR2 SQIVND (reference sequence). V was cut by 5 bases and J by 1 base, with 11 bases left in between. The CDR3 loop reads CASSVWTPNTEAFF. The CDR3 DNA follows: TGTGCCAGTAGTGTGTGGACACCGAACACTGAAGCTTTCTTT.

The chain is built from TRBV7-2 and TRBJ2-2; D may be TRBD2 (6 bases). The V gene's germline CDR1 is SGHTA and CDR2 FQGNSA. Trimming pared 4 bases from V and 4 bases from J, leaving 13 bases between. The CDR3 runs 15 residues. CDR3 nucleotides: TGTGCCAGCAGCTCCAGTCAGGGAGGCACCGGGGAGCTGTTTTTT. It encodes CASSSSQGGTGELFF.

The gene calls are TRBV19 and TRBJ2-3; maybe TRBD1 (6 bases). The CDR3 runs 15 residues. CDR1 LNHDA and CDR2 SQIVND come from the germline V gene (reference sequence). The ends were cut back, 6 bases at V and 3 bases at J, with 16 bases in the middle. The CDR3 region is CASRPQGVRTDTQYF. Written as DNA, the CDR3 is TGTGCCAGTAGGCCACAGGGAGTCAGAACAGATACGCAGTATTTT.

The chain is built from TRBV7-2 and TRBJ1-2, with D unresolved. V dropped 6 bases and J dropped 8 bases, with 10 bases sitting between them. Germline assignment: CDR1 SGHTA and CDR2 FQGNSA. The CDR3 totals 11 residues. The CDR3: CASRITSGYTF. Written as DNA, the CDR3 is TGTGCCAGCAGGATAACTTCCGGCTACACCTTC.

The chain uses TRBV6-5 and TRBJ1-1; 7 positions agree with TRBD1. Germline V gives CDR1 MNHEY, CDR2 SVGAGI. The CDR3 length is 13 residues. The V gene end was trimmed by 7 bases and the J gene end by 4 bases; junction bases not matched to a gene: 6. CDR3: CASKTTGTTEAFF. Here the CDR3 DNA reads TGTGCCAGCAAAACGACAGGGACCACTGAAGCTTTCTTT.

The rearrangement uses TRBV5-5 and TRBJ2-3, with D tentatively TRBD1 (5 bases). The length of the CDR3 is 14 residues. The germline V and J ends were trimmed by 5 bases and 1 base, with 11 bases remaining between them. From germline, CDR1 is SGHKS and CDR2 YYEKEE (reference sequence). CDR3 sequence (DNA): TGTGCCAGCAGTCCGGACATCCGCACAGATACGCAGTATTTT. This sequence encodes CASSPDIRTDTQYF.

This sequence joins TRBV7-2 and TRBJ1-5; TRBD1 matches at 7 bases. CDR1 is SGHTA, CDR2 FQGNSA, per germline. The J segment lost 2 bases and the V segment lost 4 bases, leaving 2 bases of the junction unmatched. The length of the CDR3 is 14 residues. CDR3 loop: CASSSQGGNQPQHF. Written as DNA, the CDR3 is TGTGCCAGCAGCTCGCAGGGGGGCAATCAGCCCCAGCATTTT. The whole variable domain, remainder taken from reference TRBV7-2 and TRBJ1-5, is GAGVSQSPSNKVTEKGKDVELRCDPISGHTALYWYRQSLGQGLEFLIYFQGNSAPDKSGLPSDRFSAERTGGSVSTLTIQRTQQEDSAVYLCASSSQGGNQPQHFGDGTRLSIL.

J is TRBJ2-7 and V is TRBV6-2 or TRBV6-3; no firm D call. Germline-derived CDR1 and CDR2 are MNHEY and SVGEGT. The CDR3 covers 13 residues. V shed 3 bases and J shed 3 bases, with 9 bases lying between them. The CDR3 spells CASSYEDDYEQYV. The CDR3 DNA reads TGTGCCAGCAGTTATGAGGATGACTACGAGCAGTACGTC.